The T cell receptor beta chain under discussion was sequenced for a study of post-analysis software for immune sequencing data (dated by TCRdb to about 2015). Regarding the study in general: Recorded disease courses included relapsing-remitting, secondary progressive and progressive-relapsing multiple sclerosis, with some patients lacking subtype annotation. A subset of samples was prepared in parallel using single-end sample barcoding, then pooled and co-amplified after Illumina adapter ligation. The multiple sclerosis patient repertoires were compared with 11 previously published healthy control repertoires from donors aged 6 to 25 years.

The CDR3 holds 18 amino acids from the cysteine to the phenylalanine. This entry keeps only the CDR3 DNA: 54 bases, framed from base 1. The junction shows trimming of 3 bases on V and 2 bases on J, and the gene matches do not reach 16 bases of it. For CDR1 and CDR2, the germline V gene lists MNHEY and SVGAGI. A word on this clonotype: It has no known antigen specificity. Per-nucleotide qualities are absent, and no much larger clonotype sits a single base away.

General conclusions and limits of the study: Significantly higher frequencies in patients than in controls were found for roughly 5 TRBV segments, including TRBV5-6, TRBV5-1 and TRBV20-1. Multiple sclerosis patients had significantly lower normalized Chao1 diversity than controls, a result that suggests substantial peripheral T-cell clonal expansion. The control group was slightly older than the multiple sclerosis patient group. When samples were clustered directly using the F measure, samples prepared in the same batch co-clustered strongly, which prompted a batch-effect correction.

Library creation used PCR. The reads were generated on an Illumina HiSeq 2500. To reduce PCR and sequencing biases, unique molecular identifiers were built into the TCR beta cDNA libraries. Roughly 500,000 cDNA molecules were obtained for every 1 to 10 million input T cells, so each molecule roughly corresponded to one T cell. Patient libraries were prepared and sequenced with the same protocol used for the earlier healthy control dataset. Within a given batch, samples were prepared together, multiplexed and sequenced on the same HiSeq lane. The original pipeline was this. Raw barcoded reads were processed with MIGEC, discarding single-read molecular identifier groups before consensus assembly and CDR3 extraction. Clonotype tables were post-analysed with VDJtools, normalizing diversity by down-sampling all datasets to the smallest sample size. In repertoire overlap clustering, CDR3 amino acid sequences, but not nucleotide sequences, were matched to correct batch-related cross-sample contamination. The raw public reads went through TCRdb reprocessing: fastp at Q25, MiXCR clone calling, in-frame beta chains kept. Each entry merges the rows of one CDR3 protein and shows their most common DNA and genes. None of the V and J calls come from the authors' own analysis; TCRdb made them. In this sample the table shows 740,000 or so distinct CDR3 sequences, roughly 58% of which occur a single time. The top ten clones comprise under 6% of the sample.

TCR beta repertoires were profiled from peripheral blood of 10 to 15 young patients with multiple sclerosis to demonstrate the VDJtools post-analysis software. The multiple sclerosis patients were children and adolescents ranging in age from roughly 6 to 16 years. The clonotype comes from a girl aged 10 to 17 with multiple sclerosis. Recombination linked TRBV6-5 to TRBJ2-7; 7 of the junction bases match TRBD2. The specimen sequenced was blood. At the DNA level, the sequence is TGTGCCAGCAGTTATGACAGCGGGAAGATTGCGGGTCCCTACGAGCAGTACTTC. Protein translation: CASSYDSGKIAGPYEQYF.